Listed below are T cell receptor beta chains from one sample, sequenced in a study of PD-1 blockade in classical Hodgkin lymphoma. Data came from immunoSEQ multiplex PCR; TCRdb stores just in-frame clones and leaves some out. The profile shows roughly 15,000 clones, roughly 80% of them singletons. The sequences come from peripheral blood mononuclear cells (PBMCs), collected before the fourth cycle of nivolumab. The receptors here all came from a human donor with classical Hodgkin lymphoma. The CDR3 runs from the conserved cysteine through the conserved F or W. Fields, in order: J gene, V gene, clone size, D gene, CDR3 DNA, CDR3 protein. The D gene is left open where the match is weak. Size is omitted from some rows. Given values are once, few, many or a class for expanded clones.

J gene: TRBJ2-3
V gene: TRBV7-8
clone size: .
D gene: TRBD2
CDR3 DNA: TGTGCCAGCAGCCTCACTAGCGGGGCGGCAGATACGCAGTATTTT
CDR3 protein: CASSLTSGAADTQYF

J gene: TRBJ1-5
V gene: TRBV6-6
clone size: .
D gene: .
CDR3 DNA: TGTGCCAGCAGTTACACGGGAGATCAGCCCCAGCATTTT
CDR3 protein: CASSYTGDQPQHF

J gene: TRBJ2-3
V gene: TRBV19
clone size: .
D gene: .
CDR3 DNA: TGTGCCAGTAGTATAGATGCCAGCACAGATACGCAGTATTTT
CDR3 protein: CASSIDASTDTQYF

J gene: TRBJ2-5
V gene: TRBV7-2
clone size: .
D gene: .
CDR3 DNA: TGTGCCAGCAGCCAGCCCCCAGCTGGGGGGAAAGAGACCCAGTACTTC
CDR3 protein: CASSQPPAGGKETQYF

J gene: TRBJ2-3
V gene: TRBV9
clone size: .
D gene: .
CDR3 DNA: TGTGCCAGCAGCGTAGGGGTCAGCGGCACAGATACGCAGTATTTT
CDR3 protein: CASSVGVSGTDTQYF

J gene: TRBJ1-5
V gene: TRBV5-4
clone size: .
D gene: .
CDR3 DNA: TGTGCCAGCAGCTTGGGGCCGGACCGGCCCCAGCATTTT
CDR3 protein: CASSLGPDRPQHF

J gene: TRBJ2-2
V gene: TRBV29-1
clone size: .
D gene: .
CDR3 DNA: TGCAGCGGCCAAGGACAGAACACCGGGGAGCTGTTTTTT
CDR3 protein: CSGQGQNTGELFF

J gene: TRBJ1-1
V gene: TRBV11-2
clone size: .
D gene: TRBD1
CDR3 DNA: TGTGCCAGCAGCTTAGAGCCAGGGGGCGGAACTGAAGCTTTCTTT
CDR3 protein: CASSLEPGGGTEAFF

J gene: TRBJ2-7
V gene: TRBV7-8
clone size: .
D gene: .
CDR3 DNA: TGTGCCAGCAGCCCGCTCCGATTGGGCTCCTACGAGCAGTACTTC
CDR3 protein: CASSPLRLGSYEQYF

J gene: TRBJ2-2
V gene: TRBV19
clone size: few
D gene: .
CDR3 DNA: TGTGCCAGTAGTATAGTCGCGAACACCGGGGAGCTGTTTTTT
CDR3 protein: CASSIVANTGELFF

J gene: TRBJ2-1
V gene: TRBV6-1
clone size: .
D gene: TRBD2
CDR3 DNA: TGTGCCAGCAGGACTAGCGGGGGGCGGAATGAGCAGTTCTTC
CDR3 protein: CASRTSGGRNEQFF

J gene: TRBJ2-7
V gene: TRBV6-5
clone size: .
D gene: .
CDR3 DNA: TGTGCCAGCAGTTACTCATGGACGGAGAGCTCCTACGAGCAGTACTTC
CDR3 protein: CASSYSWTESSYEQYF

J gene: TRBJ2-1
V gene: TRBV5-1
clone size: .
D gene: TRBD1
CDR3 DNA: TGCGCCAGCAGCCCTAGGGACAGTCTCTCCTACAATGAGCAGTTCTTC
CDR3 protein: CASSPRDSLSYNEQFF

J gene: TRBJ1-5
V gene: TRBV19
clone size: .
D gene: .
CDR3 DNA: TGTGCCCCCCTGGAGAGGGACCATAGCAATCAGCCCCAGCATTTT
CDR3 protein: CAPLERDHSNQPQHF

J gene: TRBJ2-7
V gene: TRBV6-4
clone size: .
D gene: .
CDR3 DNA: TGTGCCAGTCCTTGTGGCAGGGGTTGGAGGGAGCAGTACTTC
CDR3 protein: CASPCGRGWREQYF

J gene: TRBJ1-2
V gene: TRBV6-5
clone size: few
D gene: .
CDR3 DNA: TGTGCCAGCAGAGACGTAGGAGGCTACACCTTC
CDR3 protein: CASRDVGGYTF

J gene: TRBJ2-5
V gene: TRBV7-6
clone size: .
D gene: .
CDR3 DNA: TGTGCCAGCAGCCCGATCAGGGGAACCTCCTCGGAGACCCAGTACTTC
CDR3 protein: CASSPIRGTSSETQYF

J gene: TRBJ1-1
V gene: TRBV28
clone size: .
D gene: TRBD1
CDR3 DNA: TGTGCCAGCAGTCAAACCGGGACAGGGTCGAACACTGAAGCTTTCTTT
CDR3 protein: CASSQTGTGSNTEAFF

J gene: TRBJ2-4
V gene: TRBV9
clone size: .
D gene: TRBD1
CDR3 DNA: TGTGCCAGCAGCGCACAGGGGGCCGCCAAAAACATTCAGTACTTC
CDR3 protein: CASSAQGAAKNIQYF

J gene: TRBJ2-3
V gene: TRBV9
clone size: .
D gene: .
CDR3 DNA: TGTGCCAGCAGCGTAGCAGGAAGTGGCAACCCCACAGATACGCAGTATTTT
CDR3 protein: CASSVAGSGNPTDTQYF

J gene: TRBJ1-6
V gene: TRBV10-1
clone size: few
D gene: TRBD1
CDR3 DNA: TGCGCCAGCACTCAAACCGGGACAGGGGCCCAGTCACCCCTCCACTTT
CDR3 protein: CASTQTGTGAQSPLHF

J gene: TRBJ1-2
V gene: TRBV18
clone size: .
D gene: .
CDR3 DNA: TGTGCCAGCTCACCGCAGCCTCAGACCTCTCAGGGCTACACCTTC
CDR3 protein: CASSPQPQTSQGYTF

J gene: TRBJ1-4
V gene: TRBV6-5
clone size: .
D gene: .
CDR3 DNA: TGTGCCAGCACCGGGGCCGGGGGCGAAAAACTGTTTTTT
CDR3 protein: CASTGAGGEKLFF

J gene: TRBJ1-4
V gene: TRBV7-6
clone size: .
D gene: .
CDR3 DNA: TGTGCCAGCAGCGGTGAAAAACTGTTTTTT
CDR3 protein: CASSGEKLFF

J gene: TRBJ2-5
V gene: TRBV11-2
clone size: .
D gene: .
CDR3 DNA: TGTGCCAGCAGCTTAATGTACCAAGAGACCCAGTACTTC
CDR3 protein: CASSLMYQETQYF

J gene: TRBJ2-6
V gene: TRBV6-6
clone size: .
D gene: .
CDR3 DNA: TGTGCCGCCCGGGTTATGACTGGGGCCAACGTCCTGACTTTC
CDR3 protein: CAARVMTGANVLTF

J gene: TRBJ2-1
V gene: TRBV13
clone size: .
D gene: TRBD2
CDR3 DNA: TGTGCCAGCAGCCCCGGACTAGCGGGGGGCTTTCTCTACAATGAGCAGTTCTTC
CDR3 protein: CASSPGLAGGFLYNEQFF

J gene: TRBJ1-1
V gene: TRBV28
clone size: .
D gene: .
CDR3 DNA: TGTGCCAGCAAAACAGCTTTGAACACTGAAGCTTTCTTT
CDR3 protein: CASKTALNTEAFF

J gene: TRBJ2-1
V gene: TRBV6-4
clone size: .
D gene: .
CDR3 DNA: TGTGCCAGCAGTGCCAGGGGGGGCTCCTACAATGAGCAGTTCTTC
CDR3 protein: CASSARGGSYNEQFF

J gene: TRBJ1-2
V gene: TRBV7-2
clone size: .
D gene: .
CDR3 DNA: TGTGCCAGCAGCCCCTCGACGGGAAATAATGGCTACACCTTC
CDR3 protein: CASSPSTGNNGYTF

J gene: TRBJ1-4
V gene: TRBV28
clone size: .
D gene: .
CDR3 DNA: TGTGCCAGCAGGGGTAATGAAAAACTGTTTTTT
CDR3 protein: CASRGNEKLFF

J gene: TRBJ2-2
V gene: TRBV7-9
clone size: .
D gene: .
CDR3 DNA: TGTGCCACCACGGAGATGGAGCTGTTTTTT
CDR3 protein: CATTEMELFF

J gene: TRBJ1-2
V gene: TRBV7-9
clone size: .
D gene: .
CDR3 DNA: TGTGCCAGCAGCTTATTTCACGCTGACAGATTTAACTATGGCTACACCTTC
CDR3 protein: CASSLFHADRFNYGYTF

J gene: TRBJ1-2
V gene: TRBV7-8
clone size: .
D gene: .
CDR3 DNA: TGTGCCAGCAGTTCAGAGAACTATGGCTACACCTTC
CDR3 protein: CASSSENYGYTF

J gene: TRBJ2-6
V gene: TRBV28
clone size: .
D gene: TRBD1
CDR3 DNA: TGTGCCAGCAGTTCTTCACCCGGGACAGGGGTAGGTGGGGCCAACGTCCTGACTTTC
CDR3 protein: CASSSSPGTGVGGANVLTF

J gene: TRBJ2-1
V gene: TRBV7-3
clone size: .
D gene: .
CDR3 DNA: TGTGCCAGCAGCTTAGTCCGCGGTCTGGGCAATGAGCAGTTCTTC
CDR3 protein: CASSLVRGLGNEQFF

J gene: TRBJ1-4
V gene: TRBV11-2
clone size: .
D gene: .
CDR3 DNA: TGTGCCAGCAGCCCCCGGGCAAATGAAAAACTGTTTTTT
CDR3 protein: CASSPRANEKLFF

J gene: TRBJ1-2
V gene: TRBV5-5
clone size: .
D gene: .
CDR3 DNA: TGTGCCAGCAGCACCACGCTCCCAGGGTCGGGTGGCTACACCTTC
CDR3 protein: CASSTTLPGSGGYTF

J gene: TRBJ2-2
V gene: TRBV27
clone size: .
D gene: .
CDR3 DNA: TGTGCCAGCAGTTTATCTGTTAGAACCGGACAGATCGAGCTGTTTTTT
CDR3 protein: CASSLSVRTGQIELFF

J gene: TRBJ2-2
V gene: TRBV7-7
clone size: .
D gene: .
CDR3 DNA: TGTGCCAGCAGCTTAGTCGGCAGGGGAGCCACCGGGGAGCTGTTTTTT
CDR3 protein: CASSLVGRGATGELFF

J gene: TRBJ2-7
V gene: TRBV11-2
clone size: few
D gene: TRBD1
CDR3 DNA: TGTGCCAGCAGCTATCCGACAGGGTTTCACGAGCAGTACTTC
CDR3 protein: CASSYPTGFHEQYF

J gene: TRBJ1-5
V gene: TRBV4-2
clone size: .
D gene: TRBD1
CDR3 DNA: TGTGCCAGCAGCCACGTTTCTGGGACAGGTTACCATCAGCCCCAGCATTTT
CDR3 protein: CASSHVSGTGYHQPQHF

J gene: TRBJ1-3
V gene: TRBV4-3
clone size: .
D gene: .
CDR3 DNA: TGCGCCAGCAGCCAAGAAGGAAACACCATATATTTT
CDR3 protein: CASSQEGNTIYF

J gene: TRBJ2-7
V gene: TRBV27
clone size: .
D gene: .
CDR3 DNA: TGTGCCAGCAGTTCTGACACCAGCTACGAGCAGTACTTC
CDR3 protein: CASSSDTSYEQYF

J gene: TRBJ2-5
V gene: TRBV5-8
clone size: .
D gene: .
CDR3 DNA: TGTGCCAGCTTGCGGCGGACCCAGTACTTC
CDR3 protein: CASLRRTQYF

J gene: TRBJ2-3
V gene: TRBV5-6
clone size: once
D gene: .
CDR3 DNA: TGTGCCAGCAGCTTGGTGGATCCCACAGATACGCAGTATTTT
CDR3 protein: CASSLVDPTDTQYF

J gene: TRBJ2-7
V gene: TRBV7-9
clone size: .
D gene: .
CDR3 DNA: TGTGCCAGCAGCTTAGCCCCAGACTACGAGCAGTACTTC
CDR3 protein: CASSLAPDYEQYF

J gene: TRBJ2-2
V gene: TRBV10-1
clone size: once
D gene: .
CDR3 DNA: TGCGCCAGCAGTGAGGGAGGGGGCATCGGCACCGGGGAGCTGTTTTTT
CDR3 protein: CASSEGGGIGTGELFF

J gene: TRBJ1-1
V gene: TRBV19
clone size: .
D gene: .
CDR3 DNA: TGTGCCAGTAGTATGGGGAGGACTGAAGCTTTCTTT
CDR3 protein: CASSMGRTEAFF

J gene: TRBJ2-3
V gene: TRBV6-4
clone size: .
D gene: TRBD2
CDR3 DNA: TGTGCCAGCAGTGAGCGGGGGAGCACAGATACGCAGTATTTT
CDR3 protein: CASSERGSTDTQYF

J gene: TRBJ2-3
V gene: TRBV27
clone size: .
D gene: .
CDR3 DNA: TGTGCCAGCAGTTTAAAAAGGGGAACAGATACGCAGTATTTT
CDR3 protein: CASSLKRGTDTQYF

J gene: TRBJ1-6
V gene: TRBV7-2
clone size: .
D gene: .
CDR3 DNA: TGTGCCAGCAGCTTAGCAACAGGCGGATATAATTCACCCCTCCACTTT
CDR3 protein: CASSLATGGYNSPLHF

J gene: TRBJ1-3
V gene: TRBV4-3
clone size: .
D gene: .
CDR3 DNA: TGCGCCAGCAGCCAAGACCCCCAGGGCAGCTCTGGAAACACCATATATTTT
CDR3 protein: CASSQDPQGSSGNTIYF

J gene: TRBJ2-7
V gene: TRBV2
clone size: .
D gene: .
CDR3 DNA: TGTGCCGGAACCGGGAGAAACCCAAACGAGCAGTACTTC
CDR3 protein: CAGTGRNPNEQYF

J gene: TRBJ1-2
V gene: TRBV6-6
clone size: .
D gene: .
CDR3 DNA: TGTGCCAGCACCTACGGGTCGGGGAAGTATGGCTACACCTTC
CDR3 protein: CASTYGSGKYGYTF